This is a list of T cell receptor beta chains from one sample in a study of blood T cell repertoires in COVID-19. Here immunoSEQ multiplex PCR was the method, and the copy in TCRdb shows in-frame clones only, minus some. Seen here are about 200,000 clones, 75% to 90% observed once, and the top ten hold roughly 5%. The sample was peripheral blood. All receptors come from a woman in her thirties or forties with acute or convalescent COVID-19. CDR3s include the opening cysteine and the closing phenylalanine or tryptophan. Fields, in order: CDR3 DNA, CDR3 protein, V gene, CDR3 length, clone size, D gene, J gene. The D gene is left open where the match is weak. Size values are once, few and many counts, or a class for expanded clones, and some rows have none.

TGTGCCTGGACGCCGACAGGGAAGGCGGGCTACACCTTC CAWTPTGKAGYTF TRBV30 13 once TRBD1 TRBJ1-2
TGTGCCAGCAGTTCATACTCCGGGACAGGGGGCGGAAACACCATATATTTT CASSSYSGTGGGNTIYF TRBV27 17 NA TRBD1 TRBJ1-3
TGTGCCAGCAGTGAAACAGGGGGCCTGGGTAATGAAAAACTGTTTTTT CASSETGGLGNEKLFF TRBV6-1 16 NA TRBD1 TRBJ1-4
TGCGCCAGCAGTGTACAGGGGGGGGATAGAGATACGCAGTATTTT CASSVQGGDRDTQYF TRBV10-2 15 few NA TRBJ2-3
TGTGCCAGCAGCCAAACCCCGGGACAGAACTATGGCTACACCTTC CASSQTPGQNYGYTF TRBV3-1/TRBV3-2 15 NA TRBD1 TRBJ1-2
TGTGCCAGCAGTTTAACGGGGACCGGGGAGCTGTTTTTT CASSLTGTGELFF TRBV27 13 NA NA TRBJ2-2
TGTGCCAGCAGTGCCTGGGGGGGGCGAAGCAATCAGCCCCAGCATTTT CASSAWGGRSNQPQHF TRBV2 16 NA NA TRBJ1-5
TGTGCCAGCAGTACCCTCGCAGGAGGAGGGAATGAAAAACTGTTTTTT CASSTLAGGGNEKLFF TRBV27 16 NA NA TRBJ1-4
TGCGCGCCCAGGCCCTGCCATAATTCACCCCTCCACTTT CAPRPCHNSPLHF TRBV10-1 13 NA NA TRBJ1-6
TGTGCCAGTAGTATGGGGTCAGGGACTGAAGCTTTCTTT CASSMGSGTEAFF TRBV19 13 NA NA TRBJ1-1
TGTGCCAGCAGTAAGGAAGGGGTACGGGAGACCCAGTACTTC CASSKEGVRETQYF TRBV28 14 once NA TRBJ2-5
TGTGCCAGCAGCTGGACAGGGGCGGCCCTCAATGAGCAGTTCTTC CASSWTGAALNEQFF TRBV11-1 15 NA TRBD1 TRBJ2-1
TGTGCCAGCAGTGGAGGGACCGACGGAAACACCATATATTTT CASSGGTDGNTIYF TRBV11-3 14 once NA TRBJ1-3
TGTGCCAGCAGTGATAACAGGGCCCCTCAGTATTTT CASSDNRAPQYF TRBV2 12 few NA TRBJ2-3
TGTGCCAGCAGCGTTAGCGGGGGGGCAGTACATGAGCAGTTCTTC CASSVSGGAVHEQFF TRBV9 15 NA TRBD2 TRBJ2-1
TGTGCCAGTAGTATTACAGGGAACTATGGCTACACCTTC CASSITGNYGYTF TRBV19 13 NA NA TRBJ1-2
TGTGCCAGCAGCCCCTACTGGGGGGTGGCCGGGGAGCTGTTTTTT CASSPYWGVAGELFF TRBV3-1/TRBV3-2 15 NA NA TRBJ2-2
TGTGCCACCAGTGATTGGCCGAAAGAATATAGCAATCAGCCCCAGCATTTT CATSDWPKEYSNQPQHF TRBV24-1 17 NA NA TRBJ1-5
TGTGCCAGCACTGCGACAGGGGGCGGTGGCAGCAATCAGCCCCAGCATTTT CASTATGGGGSNQPQHF TRBV19 17 few TRBD1 TRBJ1-5
TGCAGCGTTGTAATTTGGGACACCCTCACGGGCTACACCTTC CSVVIWDTLTGYTF TRBV29-1 14 NA NA TRBJ1-2
TGTGCCAGCAGCCCTTTTTTATATAGCAATCAGCCCCAGCATTTT CASSPFLYSNQPQHF TRBV4-2 15 NA NA TRBJ1-5
TGTGCCAGCAGTCGACAGGGAGAGACCCAGTACTTC CASSRQGETQYF TRBV7-2 12 once TRBD1 TRBJ2-5
TGCGCCAGCAGCTTGCGGAGCACTGAAGCTTTCTTT CASSLRSTEAFF TRBV5-1 12 NA NA TRBJ1-1
TGTGCCAGCAGCGTAAAACAGGGGAAAGCCTACTCTGGAAACACCATATATTTT CASSVKQGKAYSGNTIYF TRBV9 18 NA TRBD1 TRBJ1-3
TGTGCCAGCAGACAGGGTTCTGGAAACACCATATATTTT CASRQGSGNTIYF TRBV6-5 13 NA NA TRBJ1-3
TGTGCCAGCAGTTTTGCAGGGATCCCTGAAGCTTTCTTT CASSFAGIPEAFF TRBV12-3/TRBV12-4 13 NA NA TRBJ1-1
TGTGCTAGTGGTTTCGGGACAGTTTATGGCTACACCTTC CASGFGTVYGYTF TRBV12-5 13 NA TRBD1 TRBJ1-2
TGTGCCAGCAGCTTAGATGACAGGGGGAATTCACCCCTCCACTTT CASSLDDRGNSPLHF TRBV11-2 15 NA TRBD1 TRBJ1-6